The entry below describes one TCR beta chain. Other DNA sequences in this sample translate to the same CDR3. This sample was included in a study of control samples from healthy donors and cancer patients. The germline V gene encodes CDR1 SGHNT and CDR2 YYREEE (reference sequence). The CDR3 totals 17 residues. Germline trimming cut 5 bases from V and 5 bases from J; bases unmatched to any gene: 15. Method: immunoSEQ multiplex PCR; TCRdb's copy keeps in-frame clones and lacks some. The sample carries over 75,000 clones, 90% to 95% recorded once. The receptor's source is a man aged 30-40 years in good health. Sequencing was done on a sample of blood. This chain joins TRBV5-4 and TRBJ2-5; 10 nucleotides line up with TRBD2. CDR3 nucleotides: TGTGCCAGCAGTCGTGGGGTAGCGGGGGGCGCGGGGGAGACCCAGTACTTC. Translation: CASSRGVAGGAGETQYF. Drawing the rest from reference TRBV5-4 and TRBJ2-5, the complete variable domain is ETGVTQSPTHLIKTRGQQVTLRCSSQSGHNTVSWYQQALGQGPQFIFQYYREEENGRGNFPPRFSGLQFPNYSSELNVNALELDDSALYLCASSRGVAGGAGETQYFGPGTRLLVL.